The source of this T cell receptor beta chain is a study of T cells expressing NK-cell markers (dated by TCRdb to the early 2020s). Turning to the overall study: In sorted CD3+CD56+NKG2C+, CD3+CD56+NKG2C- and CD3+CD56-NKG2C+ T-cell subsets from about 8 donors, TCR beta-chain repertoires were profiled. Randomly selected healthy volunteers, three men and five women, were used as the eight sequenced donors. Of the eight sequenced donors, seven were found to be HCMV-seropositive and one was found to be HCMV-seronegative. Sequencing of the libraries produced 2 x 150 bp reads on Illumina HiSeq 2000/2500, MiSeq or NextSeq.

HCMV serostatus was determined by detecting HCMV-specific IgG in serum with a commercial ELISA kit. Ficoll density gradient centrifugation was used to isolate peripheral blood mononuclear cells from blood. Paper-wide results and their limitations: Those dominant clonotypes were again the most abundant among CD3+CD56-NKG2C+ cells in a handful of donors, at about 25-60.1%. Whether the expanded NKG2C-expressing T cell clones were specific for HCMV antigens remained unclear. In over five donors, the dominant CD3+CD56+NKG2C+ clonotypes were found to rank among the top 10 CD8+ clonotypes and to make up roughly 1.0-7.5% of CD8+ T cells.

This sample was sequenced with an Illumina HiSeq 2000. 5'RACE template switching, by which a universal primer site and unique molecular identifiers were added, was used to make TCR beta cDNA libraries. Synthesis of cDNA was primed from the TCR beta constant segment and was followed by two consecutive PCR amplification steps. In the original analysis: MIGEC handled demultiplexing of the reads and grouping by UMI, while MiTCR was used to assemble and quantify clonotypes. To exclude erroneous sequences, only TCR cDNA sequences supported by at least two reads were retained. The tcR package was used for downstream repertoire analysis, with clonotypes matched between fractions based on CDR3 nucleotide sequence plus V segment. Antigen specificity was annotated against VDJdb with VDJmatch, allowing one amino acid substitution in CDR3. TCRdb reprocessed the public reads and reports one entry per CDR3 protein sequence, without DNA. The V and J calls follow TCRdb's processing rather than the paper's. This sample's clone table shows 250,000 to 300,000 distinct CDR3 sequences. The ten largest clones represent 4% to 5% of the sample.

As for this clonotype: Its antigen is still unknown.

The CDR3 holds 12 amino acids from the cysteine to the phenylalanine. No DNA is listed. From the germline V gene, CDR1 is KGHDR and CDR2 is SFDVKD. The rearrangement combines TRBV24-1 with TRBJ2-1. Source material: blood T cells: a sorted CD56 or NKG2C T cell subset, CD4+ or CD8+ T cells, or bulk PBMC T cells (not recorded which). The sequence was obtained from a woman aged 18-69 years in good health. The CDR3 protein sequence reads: CATGLGIAEQFF.